The entry below describes one TCR beta chain. Its antigen is as yet unknown. These data come from a study of long-term antiretroviral therapy in people with HIV. The overall study: The 2015 immediate-ART recommendation was preceded by the earliest samples by about a decade.

CDR1 is ENHRY and CDR2 is SYGVKD in the germline V gene. V shed 4 bases, J shed 9 bases, and the junction held 6 bases outside the gene matches. CDR3 length: 15 residues. Study-wide findings and caveats: Before ART, certain clones expanded, and these dominated the repertoire at all time points.

They ran version v3.0 of the immunoSEQ assay at survey level. Assay: immunoSEQ multiplex PCR; the TCRdb copy retains only in-frame clones and omits some. The repertoire holds 27,000 or so clones, with 80% to 90% as singletons. This TCR was recovered from a man aged 45-65 years with HIV. The gene calls are TRBV10-3 and TRBJ2-7, with TRBD2 identical over 16 bases. The specimen comprised unsorted PBMCs, sampled 1.2 years after starting antiretroviral therapy. CDR3 DNA: TGTGCCATCAGTGTTTCCGGGACTAGCGGGGGGGGGCAGTACTTC. This codes for CAISVSGTSGGGQYF.